This passage covers 12 T cell receptor beta chains from one sample sequenced in a study of blood T cell repertoires in COVID-19. The repertoire was sequenced with immunoSEQ multiplex PCR; TCRdb's copy has only in-frame clones and lacks some. Seen here are just over 90,000 clones, 85% to 90% observed once, and the top ten hold approximately 1.5%. The sample consisted of peripheral blood. These receptors were taken from a human donor with active COVID-19. The donor label of this sample is uncertain.

V gene TRBV7-2 combines with J gene TRBJ2-3; TRBD2 matches 9 bases. V lost 2 bases and J lost 6; bases outside the gene matches: 6. From germline, CDR1 is SGHTA and CDR2 FQGNSA. The CDR3 totals 15 residues. CDR3 coding DNA: TGTGCCAGCAGCTTATCAGCGGGGGGTGTGGATACGCAGTATTTT. Amino acids: CASSLSAGGVDTQYF.

The chain couples TRBV29-1 to TRBJ1-2; TRBD1 matches at 9 bases. CDR1 is SQVTM and CDR2 is ANQGSEA in the germline V gene. The CDR3 spans 13 residues. Trimming at V came to 6 bases and at J to 8 bases, leaving 10 bases not matched to a gene. The CDR3 loop is CSVKAGQGKGYTF. The CDR3 DNA reads TGCAGCGTGAAAGCGGGACAGGGAAAGGGCTACACCTTC.

This chain uses TRBV12-3 or TRBV12-4 with TRBJ2-7; possible D gene TRBD1, 6 bases. The CDR3 totals 13 residues. Deletions cut 6 bases from V and 6 bases from J, with 15 bases between. The CDR3: CASRDSRFSEQYF. As DNA, the CDR3 is TGTGCCAGCAGGGACAGCCGGTTCAGCGAGCAGTACTTC.

The table lists this clone with a count of one. The chain recombines TRBV6-4 with TRBJ2-4; a weak D match, TRBD2 (6 bases). Germline CDR1 MRHNA, CDR2 SNTAGT. The length of the CDR3 is 15 residues. Between the trimmed V and J ends, which lost 3 bases and 1 base, there was a span of 10 bases. CDR3 DNA: TGTGCCAGCAGTGAGCGGGGAGGCGCCAAAAACATTCAGTACTTC. It codes for CASSERGGAKNIQYF.

This chain links TRBV27 with TRBJ1-2; 7 positions match TRBD1. J lost 2 bases, V lost 3 bases, and 6 bases had no gene match. The CDR3 spans 15 residues. Germline V lookup: CDR1 MNHEY, CDR2 SMNVEV (reference sequence). The CDR3 is CASSLTGRTNYGYTF. CDR3 sequence (DNA): TGTGCCAGCAGTTTGACAGGGAGAACCAACTATGGCTACACCTTC.

The chain links TRBV7-6 to TRBJ2-3, with 7 bases identical to TRBD2. CDR1 is SGHVS, CDR2 FNYEAQ, per germline. CDR3 size: 16 residues. V lost 2 bases, J lost 0 bases, and 5 bases stayed unmatched. CDR3 residues: CASSLRAGSSTDTQYF. The CDR3 DNA sequence: TGTGCCAGCAGCTTAAGAGCGGGGAGTAGCACAGATACGCAGTATTTT.

This clone was recorded once. The V and J genes are TRBV2 and TRBJ2-5; a weak D match, TRBD2 (5 bases). CDR1 SNHLY and CDR2 FYNNEI come from the germline V gene. Trimming removed 2 bases at V and 0 bases at J, with 10 bases between. The length of the CDR3 is 15 residues. The CDR3 DNA is TGTGCCAGCAGTGAAAGCCGGGGTTACCAAGAGACCCAGTACTTC. Translation gives CASSESRGYQETQYF.

This chain links TRBV6-5 with TRBJ2-6, with a weak D call TRBD2 (6 bases). The V end lost 6 bases, the J end lost 2 bases, and 8 bases lay between the germline ends. The CDR3 runs to 14 residues. The germline V gene has CDR1 MNHEY and CDR2 SVGAGI. The chain's CDR3 is CASSRETGANVLTF. The CDR3 coding sequence is TGTGCCAGCAGCCGGGAGACTGGGGCCAACGTCCTGACTTTC.

The rearrangement uses TRBV7-8 and TRBJ1-1, with TRBD1 as a possible D gene (5 bases). The CDR3 covers 15 residues. The germline V gene encodes CDR1 SGHVS and CDR2 FQNEAQ. V lost 2 bases, J lost 4 bases, and 14 bases lay in between. CDR3: CASSLRRAGGTEAFF. In DNA, the CDR3 is TGTGCCAGCAGCTTACGCAGGGCCGGGGGCACTGAAGCTTTCTTT.

V is TRBV4-3 and J is TRBJ2-3, with 10 positions matching TRBD2. V was clipped by 4 bases and J by 2 bases; unmatched bases: 3. The germline CDR1 and CDR2 sequences are LGHNA and YSLEER. CDR3 size: 15 residues. The CDR3 coding sequence is TGCGCCAGCAGCCTAGCGGGGGGCCCCACAGATACGCAGTATTTT. Residues: CASSLAGGPTDTQYF.

This rearrangement joins TRBV5-5 to TRBJ2-2, with D hard to call. Germline lookup yields CDR1 SGHKS and CDR2 YYEKEE (reference sequence). V was pared by 5 bases and J by 4 bases, with 6 bases between. CDR3 length: 12 residues. The CDR3 coding sequence is TGTGCCAGCAGAATAGTCACCGGGGAGCTGTTTTTT. As protein: CASRIVTGELFF.

V is TRBV9 and J is TRBJ2-6; maybe TRBD1 (5 bases). Deletions cut 4 bases from V and 1 base from J, with 12 bases between. The CDR3 totals 16 residues. Germline values: CDR1 SGDLS, CDR2 YYNGEE. The CDR3 nucleotides are TGTGCCAGCAGCAACCCCAGGGCTTCTGGGGCCAACGTCCTGACTTTC. Translating it yields CASSNPRASGANVLTF.